This T cell receptor (beta chain) comes out of a study of vaccination effects on CD4 cells after COVID-19. Study information: It was a median of 72 days after the second dose that post-vaccine samples were obtained. General study findings and limits: The study found marked clonal contraction of infection- and vaccine-induced clones late after vaccination.

Prior to sequencing, the ViraFEST assay stimulated PBMC with viral peptide pools, which expanded the antigen-specific CD4+ T cells. Between days 9 and 11 of culture, CD4+ T cells were separated out. Participants got two doses of BNT162b2 or mRNA-1273 vaccine. Neither prior SARS-CoV-2 infection nor positive nucleocapsid antibodies were present in the vaccine recipients. Days 3 and 7 saw half the medium replaced with IL-2 medium. The germline CDR1 and CDR2 sequences are MRHNA and SNTAGT. V was trimmed by 8 bases and J by 12 bases, leaving 26 bases between them. The CDR3 is 15 amino acids. Some clones are missing from TCRdb's copy, which holds only in-frame ones; the method was immunoSEQ multiplex PCR. The table records approximately 74,000 clones, roughly 80% of them present only once. A note on this clone: Antigen specificity is unknown.

The sequence derives from a human donor who received a COVID-19 vaccine. Sequencing was performed on CD4+ T cells from PBMCs cultured with HCoV-OC43 spike peptides, taken after COVID-19 vaccination. Subset reported: HCoV-OC43 spike overlapping peptide pool stimulation. The rearrangement links TRBV6-4 to TRBJ2-1, with D tentatively TRBD1 (5 bases). CDR3 sequence reads: CASVHRNPRPEVQFF. The CDR3 coding sequence is TGTGCCAGCGTCCACAGGAATCCGCGGCCCGAGGTGCAGTTCTTC.